The 22 T cell receptor beta chains in this list originate from one sample, sequenced in a study of blood T cell repertoires in COVID-19. Only in-frame clones appear in the TCRdb table, and some are missing; sequencing was by immunoSEQ multiplex PCR. There are approximately 300,000 clones in the sample; 80% to 90% occur only once, and around 0.84% lies in the top ten. The material sequenced was peripheral blood. Receptor source: a man younger than 40 with acute or convalescent COVID-19.

The gene calls are TRBV11-2 and TRBJ2-2, with 7 bases fitting TRBD1. The CDR3 is 15 amino acids. V was pared by 1 base and J by 4 bases, with 3 bases of the junction left unmatched. Germline CDR1 and CDR2: SGHAT and FQNNGV. The DNA for the CDR3 is TGTGCCAGCAGCTTAGTGACAGGGATCACCGGGGAGCTGTTTTTT. The encoded protein is CASSLVTGITGELFF.

V usage is TRBV15 and J usage is TRBJ2-5, with D hard to call. The CDR3 contains 15 residues. Trimming left V 1 base short and J 2 bases short, with 11 bases between. Germline V CDR1 and CDR2: LNHNV, YYDKDF (reference sequence). The CDR3 loop reads CATSRVQVRQETQYF. Here the CDR3 DNA reads TGTGCCACCAGCAGAGTCCAGGTCAGGCAAGAGACCCAGTACTTC.

The V call is TRBV24-1, the J call TRBJ2-2; TRBD1 might be the D (6 bases). From germline, CDR1 is KGHDR and CDR2 SFDVKD. Trimming stripped 8 bases from V and 3 bases from J, with 12 bases between. The CDR3 spans 14 residues. DNA for the CDR3: TGTGCCACCACCTTAGGGGGTGACACCGGGGAGCTGTTTTTT. Translation gives CATTLGGDTGELFF.

V is TRBV19 and J is TRBJ1-5; 11 bases are a match to TRBD1. The CDR3 has 16 amino acids. The V segment lost 11 bases and the J segment 3 bases; nucleotides outside the gene matches: 12. The germline gives CDR1 LNHDA, CDR2 SQIVND (reference sequence). The CDR3 coding sequence is TGTGCCTCATCGCGAGGGGGACAGGGGGTCAATCAGCCCCAGCATTTT. Translation: CASSRGGQGVNQPQHF.

The gene calls are TRBV5-1 and TRBJ2-5; a weak D match, TRBD1 (5 bases). This CDR3 spans 15 amino acids. The germline V and J ends were trimmed by 0 bases and 3 bases, with 12 bases remaining between them. Germline V gives CDR1 SGHRS, CDR2 YFSETQ. The CDR3 DNA reads as TGCGCCAGCAGCTTGGCCGGACACAAAGAAGAGACCCAGTACTTC. It translates to CASSLAGHKEETQYF.

V and J are TRBV11-3 and TRBJ2-6, with D hard to call. The CDR3 extends over 13 amino acids. Germline CDR1 reads SGHNT; CDR2 reads YENEEA. Trimming removed 3 bases at V and 3 bases at J, with 3 bases between. The CDR3: CASSFRGANVLTF. The CDR3 bases are TGTGCCAGCAGCTTTCGTGGGGCCAACGTCCTGACTTTC.

A few counts support this clone. The rearrangement links TRBV6-5 to TRBJ1-1, with D uncertain. This CDR3 region has 13 residues. Trimming shortened V by 11 bases and J by 2 bases, and 15 bases separated the two germline ends. Germline lookup yields CDR1 MNHEY and CDR2 SVGAGI. The CDR3 DNA reads as TGTGCCGGTGGTGATCACTTAAACACTGAAGCTTTCTTT. This codes for CAGGDHLNTEAFF.

The sample holds many counts of this clone. The CDR3 protein is CASSLARYNEQFF. The CDR3 coding sequence is TGTGCCAGCAGCTTAGCCAGGTACAATGAGCAGTTCTTC. This chain joins TRBV7-3 and TRBJ2-1; D is undetermined. The V end lost 2 bases, the J end lost 4 bases, and 6 bases lay between the germline ends. The CDR3 consists of 13 residues. Germline V gene sequence: CDR1 SGHTA, CDR2 FQGTGA. Using reference TRBV7-3 and TRBJ2-1 for the parts outside the CDR3, the full variable domain is GAGVSQTPSNKVTEKGKYVELRCDPISGHTALYWYRQSLGQGPEFLIYFQGTGAADDSGLPNDRFFAVRPEGSVSTLKIQRTERGDSAVYLCASSLARYNEQFFGPGTRLTVL.

This clone has only a few counts. This chain joins TRBV28 and TRBJ2-7; 12 bases map to TRBD1. The germline gives CDR1 MDHEN, CDR2 SYDVKM. The CDR3 spans 12 residues. Losses at the gene ends were 8 bases for V and 6 bases for J; bases not matched to a gene: 2. This CDR3 reads CASWDRGREQYF. CDR3 DNA: TGTGCCAGCTGGGACAGGGGGCGCGAGCAGTACTTC.

This clone turned up a few times. The V call is TRBV24-1, the J call TRBJ2-7; D ambiguous. Looked up from germline, CDR1 is KGHDR and CDR2 is SFDVKD. The CDR3 runs to 16 residues. The V gene lost 4 bases and the J gene lost 2 bases, with 17 bases spanning the gap. The CDR3 coding sequence is TGTGCCACCAGTGACCCAACCGCCGACGAGGCCTACGAGCAGTACTTC. Its translation: CATSDPTADEAYEQYF.

The chain employs TRBV19 and TRBJ2-1; weak D call: TRBD1 (5 bases). V was pared by 3 bases and J by 7 bases, with 16 bases between. Germline values: CDR1 LNHDA, CDR2 SQIVND (reference sequence). The CDR3 loop spans 15 amino acids. The CDR3 region is CASSIILAGRNEQFF. The DNA for the CDR3 is TGTGCCAGTAGTATTATACTGGCAGGGCGTAATGAGCAGTTCTTC.

The chain recombines TRBV5-4 with TRBJ1-1; D is unresolved. Trimming took off 0 bases at V and 1 base at J, with 7 bases between the two ends. CDR3 length equals 14 residues. The germline V gene encodes CDR1 SGHNT and CDR2 YYREEE (reference sequence). Written as DNA, the CDR3 is TGTGCCAGCAGCTTGGTCCCGGGGAACACTGAAGCTTTCTTT. Amino acid sequence: CASSLVPGNTEAFF.

The CDR3 nucleotides read TGTGCCAGGGAGGGACAGGGAGTGACCCAGTACTTC. Its translation: CAREGQGVTQYF. The V and J genes are TRBV2 and TRBJ2-5, with TRBD1 matching over 9 bases. J lost 7 bases, V lost 9 bases, and 6 bases had no gene match. Germline assignment: CDR1 SNHLY and CDR2 FYNNEI. This CDR3 spans 12 amino acids.

This clone was seen just once. The CDR3 region has the DNA TGCGCCAGCAGCGCGGACAGGGCCTCCTACGAGCAGTACTTC. It is translated as CASSADRASYEQYF. The chain is built from TRBV5-1 and TRBJ2-7, with 8 bases aligning to TRBD1. The CDR3 has 14 amino acids. V shed 4 bases, J shed 0 bases, and the junction held 3 bases outside the gene matches. Germline V gene data show CDR1 as SGHRS and CDR2 as YFSETQ.

The chain employs TRBV5-4 and TRBJ2-3, with 8 bases lining up with TRBD1. The CDR3 length is 17 residues. Germline values: CDR1 SGHNT, CDR2 YYREEE (reference sequence). Trimming at V came to 4 bases and at J to 3 bases, leaving 13 bases not matched to a gene. CDR3 protein: CASSPGGGAPRTDTQYF. CDR3 sequence (DNA): TGTGCCAGCAGCCCAGGGGGCGGGGCTCCTAGAACAGATACGCAGTATTTT. Full variable domain (missing parts from reference TRBV5-4 and TRBJ2-3): ETGVTQSPTHLIKTRGQQVTLRCSSQSGHNTVSWYQQALGQGPQFIFQYYREEENGRGNFPPRFSGLQFPNYSSELNVNALELDDSALYLCASSPGGGAPRTDTQYFGPGTRLTVL.

The CDR3 nucleotides read TGTGCCAGCAGCGTGACTAGCGACCCCTCCTACAATGAGCAGTTCTTC. Protein product: CASSVTSDPSYNEQFF. This chain links TRBV9 with TRBJ2-1; 8 bases map to TRBD2. The V gene end was trimmed by 2 bases and the J gene end by 0 bases; junction bases not matched to a gene: 4. Germline V CDR1 and CDR2: SGDLS, YYNGEE. This CDR3 region has 16 residues.

V is TRBV2 and J is TRBJ2-5, with D perhaps TRBD2 (5 bases). Germline V lookup: CDR1 SNHLY, CDR2 FYNNEI. The germline V and J ends were trimmed by 3 bases and 7 bases, with 15 bases remaining between them. This CDR3 is built from 14 residues. Here the CDR3 reads CASSDPGGLGTQYF. In DNA form, the CDR3 reads TGTGCCAGCAGTGACCCTGGCGGGTTAGGGACCCAGTACTTC.

This rearrangement joins TRBV18 to TRBJ2-1; 7 bases are a match to TRBD2. The V segment lost 4 bases and the J segment 3 bases; nucleotides outside the gene matches: 9. The CDR3 is 16 amino acids. In germline, CDR1 is KGHSH, CDR2 LQKENI. CDR3 nucleotide sequence: TGTGCCAGCTCACGAGCGGGACTCCGTCTCTACAATGAGCAGTTCTTC. It codes for CASSRAGLRLYNEQFF.

This chain connects TRBV9 to TRBJ2-3, with 8 bases that match TRBD2. Germline-derived CDR1 and CDR2 are SGDLS and YYNGEE. V shed 2 bases and J 2 bases; nucleotides not matched to a gene: 10. CDR3 length: 17 amino acids. Here the CDR3 DNA reads TGTGCCAGCAGCGTCGGGAGAGGCGGGGGGAACACAGATACGCAGTATTTT. It specifies CASSVGRGGGNTDTQYF.

The J gene is TRBJ1-3, the V gene TRBV29-1; no clear D gene. Germline V gene lookup returns CDR1 SQVTM and CDR2 ANQGSEA. The germline V and J ends were trimmed by 1 base and 3 bases, with 7 bases remaining between them. The CDR3 contains 13 residues. Written as DNA, the CDR3 is TGCAGCGTTGAAGGTCAGGATGGAAACACCATATATTTT. Its translation: CSVEGQDGNTIYF.

In nucleotides, the CDR3 is TGTGCCAGCTCACCGGACAGCGCTGGAAACACCATATATTTT. It codes for CASSPDSAGNTIYF. The chain couples TRBV18 to TRBJ1-3, with D possibly TRBD1 on 6 matching bases. CDR1 is KGHSH, CDR2 LQKENI, per germline. V was clipped by 3 bases and J by 2 bases, with 8 bases between them. CDR3 length: 14 amino acids.

This rearrangement joins TRBV28 to TRBJ1-5, with D perhaps matching TRBD1 (5 bases). Trimming cost V 5 bases and J 2 bases, with 13 bases left between them. The CDR3 sequence is 15 residues long. Germline assignment: CDR1 MDHEN and CDR2 SYDVKM. The CDR3 DNA sequence: TGTGCCAGCAGTCGCCATTCGGGGGGCAATCAGCCCCAGCATTTT. Protein sequence: CASSRHSGGNQPQHF. Looking up the rest from reference TRBV28 and TRBJ1-5 gives the full variable domain: DVKVTQSSRYLVKRTGEKVFLECVQDMDHENMFWYRQDPGLGLRLIYFSYDVKMKEKGDIPEGYSVSREKKERFSLILESASTNQTSMYLCASSRHSGGNQPQHFGDGTRLSIL.